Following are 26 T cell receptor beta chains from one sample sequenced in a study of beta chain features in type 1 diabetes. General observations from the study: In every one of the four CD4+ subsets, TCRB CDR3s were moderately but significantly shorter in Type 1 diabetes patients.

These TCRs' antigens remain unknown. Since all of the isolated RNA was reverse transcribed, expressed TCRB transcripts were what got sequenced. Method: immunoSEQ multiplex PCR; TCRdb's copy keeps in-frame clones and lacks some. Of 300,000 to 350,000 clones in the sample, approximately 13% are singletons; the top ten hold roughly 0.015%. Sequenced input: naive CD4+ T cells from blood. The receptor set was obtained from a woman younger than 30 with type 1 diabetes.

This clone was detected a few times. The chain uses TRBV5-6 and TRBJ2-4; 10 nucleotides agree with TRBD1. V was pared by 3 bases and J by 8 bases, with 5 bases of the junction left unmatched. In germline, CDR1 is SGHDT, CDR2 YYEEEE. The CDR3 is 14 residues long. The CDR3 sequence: CASSSGQGLYIQYF. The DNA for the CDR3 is TGTGCCAGCAGCTCGGGACAGGGGTTGTACATTCAGTACTTC. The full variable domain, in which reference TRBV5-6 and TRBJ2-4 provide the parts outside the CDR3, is DAGVTQSPTHLIKTRGQQVTLRCSPKSGHDTVSWYQQALGQGPQFIFQYYEEEERQRGNFPDRFSGHQFPNYSSELNVNALLLGDSALYLCASSSGQGLYIQYFGAGTRLSVL.

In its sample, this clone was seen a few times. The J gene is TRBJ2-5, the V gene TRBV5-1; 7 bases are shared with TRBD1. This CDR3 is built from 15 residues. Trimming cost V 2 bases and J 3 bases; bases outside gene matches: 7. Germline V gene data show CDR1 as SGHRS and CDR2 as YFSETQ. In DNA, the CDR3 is TGCGCCAGCAGCTTACGGACAACAGGGGAAGAGACCCAGTACTTC. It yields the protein CASSLRTTGEETQYF.

CDR3 sequence reads: CASSLSGMREPQHF. The CDR3 DNA follows: TGCGCCAGCAGCCTCTCCGGCATGCGGGAGCCCCAGCATTTT. This chain links TRBV5-1 with TRBJ1-5; no firm D call. Trimming pared 4 bases from V and 8 bases from J, leaving 16 bases between. CDR1 is SGHRS, CDR2 YFSETQ, per germline. This CDR3 is 14 amino acids long.

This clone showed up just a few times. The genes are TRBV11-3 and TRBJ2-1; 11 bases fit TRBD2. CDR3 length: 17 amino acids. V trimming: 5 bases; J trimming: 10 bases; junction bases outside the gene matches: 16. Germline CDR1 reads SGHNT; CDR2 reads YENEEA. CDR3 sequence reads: CASSLLEGTSGHREQFF. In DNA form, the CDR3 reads TGTGCCAGCAGCCTCCTCGAGGGGACTAGCGGCCACAGGGAGCAGTTCTTC.

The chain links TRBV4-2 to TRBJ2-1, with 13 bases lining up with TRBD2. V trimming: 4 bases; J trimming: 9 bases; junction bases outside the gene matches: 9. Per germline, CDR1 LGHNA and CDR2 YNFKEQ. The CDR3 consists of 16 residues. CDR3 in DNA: TGTGCCAGCAGCCCAGGGACTAGCGGGGCCCAAGGTGAGCAGTTCTTC. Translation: CASSPGTSGAQGEQFF.

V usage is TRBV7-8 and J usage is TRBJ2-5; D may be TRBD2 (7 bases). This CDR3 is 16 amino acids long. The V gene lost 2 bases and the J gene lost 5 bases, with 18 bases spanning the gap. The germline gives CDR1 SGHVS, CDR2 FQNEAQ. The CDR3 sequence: CASSLRFGGPGETQYF. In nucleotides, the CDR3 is TGTGCCAGCAGCTTAAGGTTCGGGGGGCCGGGGGAGACCCAGTACTTC.

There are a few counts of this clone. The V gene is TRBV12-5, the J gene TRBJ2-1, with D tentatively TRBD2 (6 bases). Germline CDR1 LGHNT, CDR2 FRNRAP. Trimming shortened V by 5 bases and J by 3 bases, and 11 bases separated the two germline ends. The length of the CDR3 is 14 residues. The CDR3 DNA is TGTGCTAGTGGTCCGGAGGGGTTCTACAATGAGCAGTTCTTC. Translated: CASGPEGFYNEQFF.

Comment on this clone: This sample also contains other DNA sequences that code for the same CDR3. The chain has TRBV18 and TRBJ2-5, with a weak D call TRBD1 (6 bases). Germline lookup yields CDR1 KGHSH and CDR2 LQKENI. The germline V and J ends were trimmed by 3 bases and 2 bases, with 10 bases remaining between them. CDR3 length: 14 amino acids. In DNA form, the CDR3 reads TGTGCCAGCTCACCGTTGGACAGTCAAGAGACCCAGTACTTC. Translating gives CASSPLDSQETQYF. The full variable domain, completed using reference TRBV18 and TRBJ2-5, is NAGVMQNPRHLVRRRGQEARLRCSPMKGHSHVYWYRQLPEEGLKFMVYLQKENIIDESGMPKERFSAEFPKEGPSILRIQQVVRGDSAAYFCASSPLDSQETQYFGPGTRLLVL.

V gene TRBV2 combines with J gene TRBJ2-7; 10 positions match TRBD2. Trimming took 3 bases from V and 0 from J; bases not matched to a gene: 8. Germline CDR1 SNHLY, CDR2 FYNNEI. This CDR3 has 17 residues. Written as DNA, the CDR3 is TGTGCCAGCAGTGACCTACGGCTAGCGGGAGACTCCTACGAGCAGTACTTC. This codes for CASSDLRLAGDSYEQYF.

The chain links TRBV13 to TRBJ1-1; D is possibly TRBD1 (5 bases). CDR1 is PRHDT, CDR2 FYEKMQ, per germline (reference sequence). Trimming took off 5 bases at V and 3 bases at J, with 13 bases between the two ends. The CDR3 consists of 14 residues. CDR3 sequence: CASSLRVLYTEAFF. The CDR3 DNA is TGTGCCAGCAGCCTCAGGGTGCTATACACTGAAGCTTTCTTT.

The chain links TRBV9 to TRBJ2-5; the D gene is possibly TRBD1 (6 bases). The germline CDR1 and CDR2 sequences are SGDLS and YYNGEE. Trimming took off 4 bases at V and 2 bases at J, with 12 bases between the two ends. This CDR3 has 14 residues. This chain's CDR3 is CASSFSTGQETQYF. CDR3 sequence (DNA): TGTGCCAGCAGCTTTTCGACAGGTCAAGAGACCCAGTACTTC.

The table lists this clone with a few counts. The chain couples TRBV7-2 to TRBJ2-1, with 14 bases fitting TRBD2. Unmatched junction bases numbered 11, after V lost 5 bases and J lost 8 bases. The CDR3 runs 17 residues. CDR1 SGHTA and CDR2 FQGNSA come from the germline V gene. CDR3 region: CASSPRLGLAGVHEQFF. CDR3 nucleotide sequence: TGTGCCAGCAGCCCCCGACTGGGACTAGCGGGAGTACATGAGCAGTTCTTC.

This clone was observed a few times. Here the CDR3 DNA reads TGTGCCAGCAGCGTAGGAATAGCGGGACTCGGGGTGGAGACCCAGTACTTC. Amino acid sequence: CASSVGIAGLGVETQYF. This chain connects TRBV9 to TRBJ2-5; 8 bases match TRBD2. The V gene end was trimmed by 0 bases and the J gene end by 5 bases; junction bases not matched to a gene: 12. The CDR3 spans 17 residues. Germline-derived CDR1 and CDR2 are SGDLS and YYNGEE.

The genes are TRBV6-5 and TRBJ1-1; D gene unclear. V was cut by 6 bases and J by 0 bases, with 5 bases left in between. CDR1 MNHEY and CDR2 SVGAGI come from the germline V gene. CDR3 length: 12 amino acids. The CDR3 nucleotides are TGTGCCAGCAGGAGGGTGAACACTGAAGCTTTCTTT. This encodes CASRRVNTEAFF.

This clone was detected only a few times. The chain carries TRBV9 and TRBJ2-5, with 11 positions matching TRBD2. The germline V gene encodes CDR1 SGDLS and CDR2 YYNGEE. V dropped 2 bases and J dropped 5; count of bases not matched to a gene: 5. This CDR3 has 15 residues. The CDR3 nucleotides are TGTGCCAGCAGCGTTGTGACTAGCGGGATCGAGACCCAGTACTTC. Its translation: CASSVVTSGIETQYF.

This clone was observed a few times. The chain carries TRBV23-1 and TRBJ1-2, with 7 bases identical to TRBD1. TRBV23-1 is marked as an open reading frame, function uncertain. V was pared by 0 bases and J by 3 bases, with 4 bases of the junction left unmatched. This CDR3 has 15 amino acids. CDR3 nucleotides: TGCGCCAGCAGTCAATCCGGACAGGAGGACTATGGCTACACCTTC. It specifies CASSQSGQEDYGYTF.

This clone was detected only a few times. The CDR3 coding sequence is TGTGCCAGCACCTCTTCTCCTAGCGGGGGAGCCAAAAACATTCAGTACTTC. This sequence encodes CASTSSPSGGAKNIQYF. The chain uses TRBV28 and TRBJ2-4, with 10 bases aligning to TRBD2. The CDR3 length is 17 residues. Germline V gives CDR1 MDHEN, CDR2 SYDVKM. With 7 bases clipped from V and 0 bases from J, the junction kept 9 bases outside the gene matches.

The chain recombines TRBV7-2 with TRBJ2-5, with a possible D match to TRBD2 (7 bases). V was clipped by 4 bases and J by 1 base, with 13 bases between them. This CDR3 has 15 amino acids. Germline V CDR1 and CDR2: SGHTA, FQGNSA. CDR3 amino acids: CASSYQGGGQETQYF. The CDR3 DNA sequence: TGTGCCAGCAGCTACCAAGGGGGGGGCCAAGAGACCCAGTACTTC. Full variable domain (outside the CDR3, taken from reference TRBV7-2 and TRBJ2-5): GAGVSQSPSNKVTEKGKDVELRCDPISGHTALYWYRQSLGQGLEFLIYFQGNSAPDKSGLPSDRFSAERTGGSVSTLTIQRTQQEDSAVYLCASSYQGGGQETQYFGPGTRLLVL.

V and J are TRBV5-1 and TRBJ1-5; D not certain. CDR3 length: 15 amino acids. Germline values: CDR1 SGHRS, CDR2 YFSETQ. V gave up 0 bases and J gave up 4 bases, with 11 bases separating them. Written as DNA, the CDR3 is TGCGCCAGCAGCTTGGACGGAGCCTTAAATCAGCCCCAGCATTTT. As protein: CASSLDGALNQPQHF.

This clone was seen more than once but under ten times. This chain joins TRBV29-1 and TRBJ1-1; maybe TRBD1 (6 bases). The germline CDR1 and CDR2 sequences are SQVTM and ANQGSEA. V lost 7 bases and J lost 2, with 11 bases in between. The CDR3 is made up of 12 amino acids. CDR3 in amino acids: CSAGTTNTEAFF. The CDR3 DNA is TGCAGCGCAGGGACAACCAACACTGAAGCTTTCTTT.

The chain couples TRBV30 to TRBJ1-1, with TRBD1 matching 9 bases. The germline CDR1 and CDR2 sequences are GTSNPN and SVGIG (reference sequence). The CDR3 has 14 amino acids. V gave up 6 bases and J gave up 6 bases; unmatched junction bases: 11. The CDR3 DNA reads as TGTGCCTGTATTCTGACAGGGGGGTACCCTGAAGCTTTCTTT. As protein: CACILTGGYPEAFF.

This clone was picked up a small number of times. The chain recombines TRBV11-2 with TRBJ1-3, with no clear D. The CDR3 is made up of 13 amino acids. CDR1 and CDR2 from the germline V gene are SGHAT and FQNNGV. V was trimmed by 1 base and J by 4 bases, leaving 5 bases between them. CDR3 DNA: TGTGCCAGCAGCTTAGTCGAGGGAAACACCATATATTTT. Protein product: CASSLVEGNTIYF.

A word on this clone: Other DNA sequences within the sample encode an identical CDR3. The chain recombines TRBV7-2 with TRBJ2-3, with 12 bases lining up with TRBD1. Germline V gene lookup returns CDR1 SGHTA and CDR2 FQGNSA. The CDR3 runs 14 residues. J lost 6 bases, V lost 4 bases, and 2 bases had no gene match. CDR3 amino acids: CASSSGQGADTQYF. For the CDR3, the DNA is TGTGCCAGCAGCTCGGGACAGGGGGCGGATACGCAGTATTTT. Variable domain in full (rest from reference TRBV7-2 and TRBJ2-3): GAGVSQSPSNKVTEKGKDVELRCDPISGHTALYWYRQSLGQGLEFLIYFQGNSAPDKSGLPSDRFSAERTGGSVSTLTIQRTQQEDSAVYLCASSSGQGADTQYFGPGTRLTVL.

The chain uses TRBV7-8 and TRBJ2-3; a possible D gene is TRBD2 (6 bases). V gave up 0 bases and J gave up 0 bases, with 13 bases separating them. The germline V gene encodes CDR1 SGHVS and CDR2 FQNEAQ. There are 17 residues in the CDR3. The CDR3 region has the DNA TGTGCCAGCAGCTTAGCGCCGGGAGTGATAAGCACAGATACGCAGTATTTT. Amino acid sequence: CASSLAPGVISTDTQYF.

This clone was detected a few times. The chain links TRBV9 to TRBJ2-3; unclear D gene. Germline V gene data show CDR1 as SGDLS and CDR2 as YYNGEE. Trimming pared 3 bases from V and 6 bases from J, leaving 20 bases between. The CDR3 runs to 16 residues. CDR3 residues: CASSATIRDFMDTQYF. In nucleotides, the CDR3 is TGTGCCAGCAGCGCCACAATTAGAGACTTCATGGATACGCAGTATTTT.

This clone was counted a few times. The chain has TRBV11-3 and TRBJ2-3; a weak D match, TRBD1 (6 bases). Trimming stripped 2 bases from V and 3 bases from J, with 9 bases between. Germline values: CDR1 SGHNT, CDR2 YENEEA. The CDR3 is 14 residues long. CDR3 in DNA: TGTGCCAGCAGCTTACGTCAGGGGACAGATACGCAGTATTTT. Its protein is CASSLRQGTDTQYF.